Presented here are 9 T cell receptor beta chains from one specimen sequenced in a study of T cells in Graves' hyperthyroidism and ophthalmopathy. RNA transcripts served as the template for amplifying TCR beta CDR3 regions. TCR CDR3 underwent first-round RT-PCR with the HTBI primer set. TCRdb processed the multiplex PCR reads anew with MiXCR; each CDR3 protein has one entry. The profile shows 250,000 to 300,000 distinct CDR3 sequences, roughly 13% of them singletons. The specimen was blood. The source of these receptors is a woman aged 35 to 49 with Graves' hyperthyroidism.

This clonotype was counted many times. The rearrangement uses TRBV19 and TRBJ1-1; D is uncertain. V was clipped by 8 bases and J by 1 base, with 17 bases between them. CDR1 and CDR2 from the germline V gene are LNHDA and SQIVND (reference sequence). The CDR3 is 15 amino acids. The CDR3 bases are TGTGCCAGTTTCTTATCTGGACTGCAGAACACTGAAGCTTTCTTT. As protein: CASFLSGLQNTEAFF.

Only one count was recorded for this clonotype. CDR3 sequence: CASSSGGGRHGNTIYF. The CDR3 nucleotides read TGCGCCAGCAGCTCCGGCGGGGGAAGGCACGGAAACACCATATATTTT. The chain recombines TRBV5-1 with TRBJ1-3; weak D call: TRBD1 (5 bases). Germline V gene data show CDR1 as SGHRS and CDR2 as YFSETQ. Trimming left V 3 bases short and J 4 bases short, with 17 bases between. This CDR3 has 16 amino acids.

The V gene is TRBV14, the J gene TRBJ2-7, with a tentative D call TRBD2 (6 bases). The CDR3 is made up of 10 amino acids. Looked up from germline, CDR1 is SGHDN and CDR2 is FVKESK. With 8 bases removed from V and 5 bases from J, the gap between germline ends came to 7 bases. The CDR3 here is CASGGNEQYF. The CDR3 bases are TGTGCCAGCGGAGGGAACGAGCAGTACTTC.

The chain uses TRBV7-8 and TRBJ1-4; D gene unclear. Germline values: CDR1 SGHVS, CDR2 FQNEAQ. The CDR3 contains 11 residues. V was trimmed by 5 bases and J by 4 bases, leaving 2 bases between them. This CDR3 is CASSINEKLFF. DNA for the CDR3: TGTGCCAGCAGCATTAATGAAAAACTGTTTTTT. The full variable domain, in which reference TRBV7-8 and TRBJ1-4 provide the parts outside the CDR3, is GAGVSQSPRYKVAKRGQDVALRCDPISGHVSLFWYQQALGQGPEFLTYFQNEAQLDKSGLPSDRFFAERPEGSVSTLKIQRTQQEDSAVYLCASSINEKLFFGSGTQLSVL.

This clonotype was detected ten times or more. J is TRBJ2-1 and V is TRBV24-1, with D tentatively TRBD2 (5 bases). The CDR3 has 13 residues. Germline CDR1 and CDR2: KGHDR and SFDVKD. Trimming stripped 9 bases from V and 4 bases from J, with 12 bases between. In DNA form, the CDR3 reads TGTGCCACCCGGGATCCGGGGTACAATGAGCAGTTCTTC. This codes for CATRDPGYNEQFF.

In this sample, this clonotype turned up many times. This chain connects TRBV6-1 to TRBJ2-1; D might be TRBD1 (6 bases). The CDR3 has 13 amino acids. V gave up 5 bases and J gave up 6 bases, with 11 bases separating them. Germline CDR1 MNHNS, CDR2 SASEGT. In DNA form, the CDR3 reads TGTGCCAGCAGTAAAACAGGGCTCAATGAGCAGTTCTTC. Protein product: CASSKTGLNEQFF.

This clonotype was counted ten times or more. The chain uses TRBV10-3 and TRBJ1-1; D gene uncertain. The CDR3 has 13 residues. Trimming stripped 6 bases from V and 5 bases from J, with 13 bases between. CDR1 is ENHRY, CDR2 SYGVKD, per germline. The CDR3 DNA follows: TGTGCCATCAGCGCTGCGGTGGGGACTGAAGCTTTCTTT. Translation: CAISAAVGTEAFF.

J is TRBJ2-7 and V is TRBV6-2 or TRBV6-3; tentatively, D is TRBD2 (5 bases). CDR1 and CDR2 (germline): MNHEY, SVGEGT. V lost 5 bases to trimming and J lost 7 bases, with 12 bases between them. The CDR3 runs 12 residues. The CDR3 region is CASSRRTVEQYF. DNA for the CDR3: TGTGCCAGCAGTCGCCGGACTGTTGAGCAGTACTTC.

This clonotype was seen at least ten times. The rearrangement uses TRBV27 and TRBJ1-6; D is undetermined. The CDR3 runs 14 residues. Trimming left V 6 bases short and J 7 bases short, with 13 bases between. The germline CDR1 and CDR2 sequences are MNHEY and SMNVEV (reference sequence). The CDR3 sequence is CASRATDKNSPLHF. As DNA, the CDR3 is TGTGCCAGCAGGGCCACAGACAAAAATTCACCCCTCCACTTT.